These 23 T cell receptor beta chains were all obtained from the same sample, sequenced in a study of OX40 agonist ivuxolimab in advanced cancers. The data were produced by immunoSEQ multiplex PCR, yet TCRdb's version contains in-frame clones alone and is incomplete. The top ten clones hold approximately 12% of a sample with 52,000 or so clones, 85% to 95% of them seen once. The sample in question was CD4+ or CD8+ T cells sorted from blood, obtained in a trial of the OX40 agonist ivuxolimab. The origin of the receptors is an adult with an advanced solid tumor such as melanoma, head and neck, liver or kidney cancer.

This chain links TRBV19 with TRBJ2-3; weak D call: TRBD1 (6 bases). CDR1 and CDR2 from the germline V gene are LNHDA and SQIVND (reference sequence). This CDR3 has 16 residues. Trimming cost V 5 bases and J 0 bases, with 15 bases left between them. The CDR3 DNA reads as TGTGCCAGTAGTTCCTATTGGGACACTAGCACAGATACGCAGTATTTT. It translates to CASSSYWDTSTDTQYF.

A single count supports this clone. This sequence joins TRBV23-1 and TRBJ1-4; TRBD1 matches 10 bases. TRBV23-1 is recorded as an ORF, its role being uncertain. The J segment lost 5 bases and the V segment lost 4 bases, leaving 7 bases of the junction unmatched. The CDR3 is 16 residues long. The CDR3 loop reads CASSRDRGCPNEKLFF. The CDR3 DNA reads as TGCGCCAGCAGTCGGGACAGGGGTTGCCCAAATGAAAAACTGTTTTTT.

V gene TRBV5-1 combines with J gene TRBJ2-7; no firm D call. The ends were cut back, 3 bases at V and 0 bases at J, with 10 bases in the middle. The CDR3 totals 14 residues. From germline, CDR1 is SGHRS and CDR2 YFSETQ. The CDR3 sequence: CASSWGHLSYEQYF. The CDR3 DNA is TGCGCCAGCAGCTGGGGTCACCTCTCCTACGAGCAGTACTTC.

The V call is TRBV5-8, the J call TRBJ1-1, with D possibly TRBD1 on 5 matching bases. Trimming took off 0 bases at V and 4 bases at J, with 10 bases between the two ends. Germline lookup yields CDR1 SGHTS and CDR2 YDEGEE. The CDR3 loop spans 14 amino acids. CDR3 region: CASSLGHQGTEAFF. Written as DNA, the CDR3 is TGTGCCAGCAGCTTGGGGCACCAGGGCACTGAAGCTTTCTTT.

This sequence joins TRBV6-5 and TRBJ2-5, with D maybe TRBD1 (7 bases). CDR3 size: 15 residues. Germline assignment: CDR1 MNHEY and CDR2 SVGAGI. V was trimmed by 4 bases and J by 2 bases, leaving 14 bases between them. The CDR3 region is CASSWLAGQQETQYF. The CDR3 DNA sequence: TGTGCCAGCAGTTGGCTTGCGGGACAGCAAGAGACCCAGTACTTC.

V gene TRBV27 combines with J gene TRBJ2-7; D gene uncertain. CDR3 length equals 14 residues. Germline assignment: CDR1 MNHEY and CDR2 SMNVEV (reference sequence). V dropped 2 bases and J dropped 0 bases, with 8 bases sitting between them. CDR3 in DNA: TGTGCCAGCAGTTTAGGGCTTGGCTCCTACGAGCAGTACTTC. It yields the protein CASSLGLGSYEQYF.

This chain joins TRBV7-9 and TRBJ2-7, with D possibly matching TRBD2 (6 bases). Trimming took off 6 bases at V and 1 base at J, with 19 bases between the two ends. The CDR3 has 16 residues. From germline, CDR1 is SEHNR and CDR2 FQNEAQ (reference sequence). In nucleotides, the CDR3 is TGTGCCAGCAGTCCCGGCCTAGCGTACTATTCCTACGAGCAGTACTTC. Translated, it gives CASSPGLAYYSYEQYF.

The chain recombines TRBV7-8 with TRBJ2-7; a possible D gene is TRBD2 (6 bases). The CDR3 length is 14 residues. The V gene's germline CDR1 is SGHVS and CDR2 FQNEAQ. Trimming took off 2 bases at V and 0 bases at J, with 8 bases between the two ends. The CDR3 sequence: CASSLWGDSYEQYF. In DNA form, the CDR3 reads TGTGCCAGCAGCTTATGGGGGGACTCCTACGAGCAGTACTTC.

The genes are TRBV15 and TRBJ1-2, with 8 bases aligning to TRBD1. Germline CDR1 and CDR2: LNHNV and YYDKDF (reference sequence). The CDR3 is 14 residues long. V lost 5 bases, J lost 5 bases, and 7 bases stayed unmatched. CDR3 nucleotide sequence: TGTGCCACCAGCTCCGGACAGGGCACATATGGCTACACCTTC. It translates to CATSSGQGTYGYTF.

CDR3 DNA: TGCGCCGCGGGGGACAGATATGACACTGAAGCTTTCTTT. Amino acids: CAAGDRYDTEAFF. The rearrangement uses TRBV10-2 and TRBJ1-1, with 7 bases identical to TRBD1. This CDR3 is built from 13 residues. The ends lost 11 bases at V and 3 bases at J; junction bases unmatched: 9. CDR1 and CDR2 (germline): WSHSY, SAAADI.

This clone appeared a single time. The rearrangement links TRBV27 to TRBJ1-5; no clear D. This CDR3 spans 13 amino acids. Germline CDR1 and CDR2: MNHEY and SMNVEV (reference sequence). The ends were cut back, 6 bases at V and 0 bases at J, with 6 bases in the middle. The DNA for the CDR3 is TGTGCCAGCAGCGATCATAGCAATCAGCCCCAGCATTTT. Translated: CASSDHSNQPQHF.

Only one count was recorded for this clone. The chain has TRBV5-1 and TRBJ2-1, with D possibly being TRBD1 or TRBD2 (5 bases each). This CDR3 spans 10 amino acids. CDR1 is SGHRS and CDR2 is YFSETQ in the germline V gene. V was shortened by 7 bases and J by 9 bases, with 8 bases between the two germline ends. The DNA of the CDR3 is TGCGCCAGCCGAGGGGTTGAGCAGTTCTTC. As protein: CASRGVEQFF.

The chain has TRBV30 and TRBJ1-5, with D perhaps TRBD1 (5 bases). Germline loops: CDR1 GTSNPN, CDR2 SVGIG (reference sequence). Trimming pared 1 base from V and 7 bases from J, leaving 11 bases between. The length of the CDR3 is 13 residues. The CDR3 DNA is TGTGCCTGGAGTGGATGGGGGGGACAGCCCCAGCATTTT. Encoded protein: CAWSGWGGQPQHF. The full variable domain, in which reference TRBV30 and TRBJ1-5 provide the parts outside the CDR3, is SQTIHQWPATLVQPVGSPLSLECTVEGTSNPNLYWYRQAAGRGLQLLFYSVGIGQISSEVPQNLSASRPQDRQFILSSKKLLLSDSGFYLCAWSGWGGQPQHFGDGTRLSIL.

The V and J genes are TRBV19 and TRBJ2-7; 7 bases agree with TRBD1. J was trimmed by 9 bases and V by 4 bases; bases with no gene match: 3. Germline V CDR1 and CDR2: LNHDA, SQIVND (reference sequence). The length of the CDR3 is 11 residues. The CDR3 DNA sequence: TGTGCCAGTAGTAACACAGGGGCGCAGTACTTC. Translated: CASSNTGAQYF.

The J gene is TRBJ2-3, the V gene TRBV4-1; the match to TRBD1 covers 7 bases. Germline V gives CDR1 MGHRA, CDR2 YSYEKL. The CDR3 has 17 residues. Trimming cost V 2 bases and J 6 bases; bases outside gene matches: 14. This CDR3 is CASSQSRTGPAPDTQYF. CDR3 DNA: TGCGCCAGCAGCCAAAGTCGGACAGGCCCCGCGCCGGATACGCAGTATTTT.

The chain carries TRBV27 and TRBJ2-1, with 8 bases aligning to TRBD2. The germline V gene has CDR1 MNHEY and CDR2 SMNVEV (reference sequence). The CDR3 is made up of 14 amino acids. V lost 8 bases, J lost 6 bases, and 9 bases stayed unmatched. CDR3 loop: CASRVAGGGNEQFF. The CDR3 coding sequence is TGTGCCAGCCGAGTCGCGGGAGGTGGCAATGAGCAGTTCTTC.

The V and J genes are TRBV6-1 and TRBJ2-7; possible D gene TRBD1, 6 bases. Trimming pared 8 bases from V and 0 bases from J, leaving 17 bases between. Looked up from germline, CDR1 is MNHNS and CDR2 is SASEGT. The CDR3 totals 15 residues. The CDR3 protein is CASAGSPGVSYEQYF. The CDR3, as DNA: TGTGCCAGCGCAGGCTCCCCAGGGGTCTCCTACGAGCAGTACTTC.

This clone was observed once. The chain has TRBV27 and TRBJ2-7; either TRBD1 or TRBD2 may fit D (6 bases each). Trimming removed 0 bases at V and 3 bases at J, with 12 bases between. The CDR3 has 15 amino acids. Germline V CDR1 and CDR2: MNHEY, SMNVEV (reference sequence). The CDR3 region has the DNA TGTGCCAGCAGTTTATCGCCGGGGGCTCTCTACGAGCAGTACTTC. This sequence encodes CASSLSPGALYEQYF.

V is TRBV9 and J is TRBJ2-7; no clear D gene. The germline CDR1 and CDR2 sequences are SGDLS and YYNGEE. The CDR3 is made up of 14 amino acids. The germline V and J ends were trimmed by 4 bases and 6 bases, with 17 bases remaining between them. The CDR3 loop reads CASSPTSGYLEQYF. In DNA, the CDR3 is TGTGCCAGCAGCCCCACAAGTGGGTATCTCGAGCAGTACTTC.

The chain links TRBV11-2 to TRBJ2-5; possible D gene TRBD2, 5 bases. Germline-derived CDR1 and CDR2 are SGHAT and FQNNGV. This CDR3 has 13 amino acids. V was shortened by 3 bases and J by 7 bases, with 12 bases between the two germline ends. The CDR3 is CASSFLPEGTQYF. The CDR3 nucleotides read TGTGCCAGCAGCTTTCTCCCCGAGGGGACCCAGTACTTC.

The J gene is TRBJ1-5, the V gene TRBV15, with D unclear. Germline V gene lookup returns CDR1 LNHNV and CDR2 YYDKDF (reference sequence). This CDR3 spans 14 amino acids. The germline V and J ends were trimmed by 3 bases and 0 bases, with 6 bases remaining between them. The CDR3, as DNA: TGTGCCACCAGCAGGACGGGTAGCAATCAGCCCCAGCATTTT. Its protein product is CATSRTGSNQPQHF.

The chain links TRBV7-3 to TRBJ2-3, with D possibly TRBD1 on 6 matching bases. There are 14 residues in the CDR3. The germline V gene encodes CDR1 SGHTA and CDR2 FQGTGA. Trimming left V 2 bases short and J 6 bases short, with 12 bases between. The CDR3 bases are TGTGCCAGCAGCTTATTGGGGGCGGCGGATACGCAGTATTTT. Translating it yields CASSLLGAADTQYF.

This chain links TRBV7-9 with TRBJ2-1, with D perhaps matching TRBD2 (5 bases). CDR1 is SEHNR and CDR2 is FQNEAQ in the germline V gene (reference sequence). Trimming shortened V by 1 base and J by 6 bases, and 16 bases separated the two germline ends. The length of the CDR3 is 16 residues. The chain's CDR3 is CASSLVDGAAGNEQFF. CDR3 coding DNA: TGTGCCAGCAGCTTAGTCGACGGTGCGGCGGGCAATGAGCAGTTCTTC.